This T cell receptor (beta chain) was recovered during a study of early T cells in non-severe SARS-CoV-2 infection. Study overall: The chains were unpaired, and the sequenced material was bulk RNA from unsorted whole blood.

This clonotype was found a few times. The CDR3 extends over 15 amino acids. V dropped 1 base and J dropped 5; count of bases not matched to a gene: 4. Germline V gives CDR1 SGHVS, CDR2 FQNEAQ. Molecules of cDNA were individually given unique molecular identifiers that were attached to them. Each CDR3 protein gets one entry after TCRdb re-called the 5' RACE reads with MiXCR. The data hold about 59,000 distinct CDR3 sequences, with over 10% observed a single time. The clonotype was recovered from an adult who was a healthcare worker with PCR-confirmed SARS-CoV-2 infection or an uninfected control (not recorded which). This chain links TRBV7-8 with TRBJ2-1; 8 nucleotides agree with TRBD2. This sample comprised whole blood, obtained at baseline. CDR3 sequence (DNA): TGTGCCAGCAGCTTAGGATGGGGACTAGACAATGAGCAGTTCTTC. The encoded protein is CASSLGWGLDNEQFF.